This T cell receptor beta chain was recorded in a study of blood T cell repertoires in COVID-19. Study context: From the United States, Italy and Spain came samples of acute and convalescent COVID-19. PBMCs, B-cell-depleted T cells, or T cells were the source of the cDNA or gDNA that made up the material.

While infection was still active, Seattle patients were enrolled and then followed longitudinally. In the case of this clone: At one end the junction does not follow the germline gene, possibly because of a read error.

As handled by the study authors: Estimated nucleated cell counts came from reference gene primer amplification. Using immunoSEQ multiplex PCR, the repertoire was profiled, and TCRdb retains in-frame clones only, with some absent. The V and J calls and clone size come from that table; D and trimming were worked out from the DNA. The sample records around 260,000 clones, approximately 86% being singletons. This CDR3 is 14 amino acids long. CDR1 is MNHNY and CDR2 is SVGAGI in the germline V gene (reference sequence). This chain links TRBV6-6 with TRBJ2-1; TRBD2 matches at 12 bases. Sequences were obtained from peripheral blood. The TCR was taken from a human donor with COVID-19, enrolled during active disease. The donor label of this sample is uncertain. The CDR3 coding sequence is TGTGCCAGCACTGGACTAGCGGGATACAGTGAGCAGTTCTTC. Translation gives CASTGLAGYSEQFF.